The 8 T cell receptor beta chains below all came from one sample that was sequenced in a study of T cells in localized non-small cell lung cancer. Some clones are missing from TCRdb's copy, which holds only in-frame ones; the method was immunoSEQ multiplex PCR. The sample contains about 64,000 clones, roughly 76% of which appear only once. The starting material was PBMCs, obtained before any cancer treatment. The origin of the receptors is a man aged 35 to 70 with stage II lung adenocarcinoma.

This chain joins TRBV30 and TRBJ2-1, with D perhaps assigned TRBD1 or TRBD2 (5 bases each). This CDR3 region has 14 residues. Trimming shortened V by 3 bases and J by 6 bases, and 15 bases separated the two germline ends. The germline V gene has CDR1 GTSNPN and CDR2 SVGIG (reference sequence). CDR3 DNA sequence: TGTGCCTGGAGGGGGGTTTCCGTGGGCAATGAGCAGTTCTTC. Translation gives CAWRGVSVGNEQFF.

The chain has TRBV19 and TRBJ1-1; maybe TRBD1 (5 bases). This CDR3 is 14 amino acids long. In germline, CDR1 is LNHDA, CDR2 SQIVND (reference sequence). V was pared by 7 bases and J by 1 base, with 13 bases between. CDR3 in amino acids: CASIPGRKNTEAFF. CDR3 DNA sequence: TGTGCCAGTATTCCGGGACGCAAGAACACTGAAGCTTTCTTT.

The chain has TRBV6-4 and TRBJ1-1; TRBD1 might be the D (5 bases). Between the trimmed V and J ends, which lost 0 bases and 5 bases, there was a span of 10 bases. The germline gives CDR1 MRHNA, CDR2 SNTAGT. The CDR3 has 14 amino acids. CDR3 loop: CASSDSSRGTEAFF. The CDR3, as DNA: TGTGCCAGCAGTGACTCGTCACGGGGGACTGAAGCTTTCTTT.

This chain joins TRBV5-1 and TRBJ1-2, with 7 bases that match TRBD1. This CDR3 is built from 13 residues. V was pared by 4 bases and J by 7 bases, with 7 bases of the junction left unmatched. Germline CDR1 reads SGHRS; CDR2 reads YFSETQ. CDR3 protein: CASSESTGVGYTF. The CDR3 region has the DNA TGCGCCAGCAGCGAGTCTACAGGGGTTGGCTACACCTTC.

This chain connects TRBV7-2 to TRBJ1-2; D might be TRBD1 (5 bases). The germline CDR1 and CDR2 sequences are SGHTA and FQGNSA. Trimming cost V 3 bases and J 6 bases, with 20 bases left between them. The CDR3 is made up of 16 amino acids. CDR3 sequence: CASSFSTAGPPNGYTF. The CDR3 nucleotides are TGTGCCAGCAGCTTTTCGACAGCCGGGCCTCCTAATGGCTACACCTTC.

The chain carries TRBV30 and TRBJ2-5, with 8 nucleotides matching TRBD2. Germline trimming cut 3 bases from V and 2 bases from J; bases unmatched to any gene: 5. CDR3 size: 14 residues. Germline CDR1 reads GTSNPN; CDR2 reads SVGIG (reference sequence). CDR3 in amino acids: CAWSQLAGQETQYF. The DNA of the CDR3 is TGTGCCTGGAGCCAATTAGCGGGACAAGAGACCCAGTACTTC.

V usage is TRBV6-7 and J usage is TRBJ2-1; TRBD2 might be the D (7 bases). TRBV6-7 qualifies as an ORF whose function is uncertain. CDR3 size: 17 residues. Trimming took off 10 bases at V and 0 bases at J, with 22 bases between the two ends. The CDR3 nucleotides read TGTGCCATCGTGTACCCGGGGGGCTGGGGCTCCTACAATGAGCAGTTCTTC. Translation: CAIVYPGGWGSYNEQFF.

The chain links TRBV19 to TRBJ2-2; TRBD1 aligns across 7 bases. The CDR3 covers 16 residues. Germline V gene lookup returns CDR1 LNHDA and CDR2 SQIVND (reference sequence). The V gene end was trimmed by 5 bases and the J gene end by 4 bases; junction bases not matched to a gene: 10. In DNA form, the CDR3 reads TGTGCCAGTAGTCGAGACAGGGTGAGGAGCACCGGGGAGCTGTTTTTT. Its protein product is CASSRDRVRSTGELFF.